Detailed here is one T cell receptor (beta chain). In the PCR, 60 Vbeta and 13 Jbeta primers were used. Sequenced by immunoSEQ multiplex PCR; TCRdb stores in-frame clones only, minus some. Among more than 85,000 clones listed, around 70% were seen once. The CDR3 has 22 amino acids. The data belong to a study of cytomegalovirus exposure and HLA in healthy donors. This chain connects TRBV21-1 to TRBJ2-5; the tabulated D call, TRBD2, remains unverified against the DNA. TRBV21-1 is tagged as a pseudogene. Sequencing input: PBMCs. The receptor was derived from a woman aged 45-59 years in good health and CMV-seropositive. The CDR3 DNA follows: TGTGCCAGCAGTACCGCCCTTTTACGGGACGGGTTCCTCCGGGAGCCCCAAGAGACCCAGTACTTC. Amino acid sequence: CASSTALLRDGFLREPQETQYF.